The table lists the clone carrying this TCR beta chain with many counts. Antigen specificity is unknown. For TCR beta, libraries came from quantitative 5'-RACE with molecular barcodes. TCRdb analysed the 5' RACE reads with MiXCR anew, one entry per CDR3 protein. The repertoire has about 200,000 distinct CDR3 sequences, 6% to 8.5% of them found once; the top ten carry around 14%. The CDR3 sequence is 15 residues long. J lost 5 bases, V lost 1 base, and 6 bases had no gene match. The data were obtained in a study of CD8 T cells in ankylosing spondylitis. Findings and limits, study-wide: Clones linked to disease, bearing a CD8+ phenotype, were relatively rare in peripheral blood. One TCR beta motif, made up of 7 or 8 highly homologous variants, appeared characteristic of ankylosing spondylitis blood. The clones that were linked to disease were reported to be significantly enriched in matched synovial fluid samples from ankylosing spondylitis patients. Reactive arthritis synovial fluid and blood previously showed some of these motif variants.

This sequence originates from a male donor with ankylosing spondylitis. The chain is built from TRBV12-3 or TRBV12-4 and TRBJ2-7, with 9 bases lining up with TRBD1. The sequencing sample was made of blood, either unsorted or a sorted T cell fraction (not recorded which). The CDR3 loop reads CASSLVGDRAHEQYF. CDR3 nucleotide sequence: TGTGCCAGCAGTTTAGTGGGGGACAGGGCCCACGAGCAGTACTTC.